The 21 T cell receptor beta chains given below trace back to one sample, sequenced in a study of cytomegalovirus exposure and HLA in healthy donors (dated by TCRdb to about 2017). The library was produced with the immunoSEQ multiplex PCR assay. For the multiplex PCR, a mixture combining 60 forward primers for TCR Vbeta segments and 13 reverse primers for TCR Jbeta segments was used. TCRdb retrieved this table from immuneACCESS and kept in-frame rearrangements only. Not all clones are present; in checked studies, unresolved V genes account for under half, and no reason is known for the remainder. For this sample there are about 98,000 clones; 60% to 85% appear just once. In total, the top ten clones hold approximately 15% of the sample. The sequencing input was PBMCs. Source of these receptors: a man in his sixties in good health and CMV-seropositive.

For the CDR3, the DNA is TGTGCCAGCAGCTTGGAGGTTCGGGGTGGGCAGTACTTC. Translation: CASSLEVRGGQYF. The V gene is TRBV5-6, the J gene TRBJ2-7; TRBD2 is a possible D gene (5 bases). The CDR3 contains 13 residues. Deletions cut 0 bases from V and 9 bases from J, with 13 bases between. Looked up from germline, CDR1 is SGHDT and CDR2 is YYEEEE. Based on the CDR3 plus reference TRBV5-6 and TRBJ2-7, the full variable domain is DAGVTQSPTHLIKTRGQQVTLRCSPKSGHDTVSWYQQALGQGPQFIFQYYEEEERQRGNFPDRFSGHQFPNYSSELNVNALLLGDSALYLCASSLEVRGGQYFGPGTRLTVT.

The V and J genes are TRBV29-1 and TRBJ2-7; 8 positions agree with TRBD2. This CDR3 has 15 amino acids. CDR1 and CDR2 (germline): SQVTM, ANQGSEA. V was pared by 2 bases and J by 3 bases, with 9 bases of the junction left unmatched. CDR3 amino acids: CSVEKAGENDYEQYF. The CDR3 coding sequence is TGCAGCGTTGAAAAAGCGGGGGAGAATGACTACGAGCAGTACTTC.

This clone was found a few times. The gene calls are TRBV6-6 and TRBJ1-1; no clear D. Looked up from germline, CDR1 is MNHNY and CDR2 is SVGAGI (reference sequence). The CDR3 loop spans 14 amino acids. The V end was cut by 2 bases, the J end by 1 base, with 8 bases between. CDR3 sequence reads: CASSYSPGNTEAFF. The CDR3 nucleotides are TGTGCCAGCAGTTACAGTCCAGGGAACACTGAAGCTTTCTTT.

The chain carries TRBV18 and TRBJ1-6; tentatively, D is TRBD1 (5 bases). Germline V gene data show CDR1 as KGHSH and CDR2 as LQKENI. V was cut by 5 bases and J by 8 bases, with 16 bases left in between. This CDR3 contains 15 residues. The CDR3 region is CASSEHGGADSPLHF. In nucleotides, the CDR3 is TGTGCCAGCTCAGAGCACGGGGGTGCTGATTCACCCCTCCACTTT.

The chain links TRBV2 to TRBJ2-3, with 7 bases fitting TRBD1. Germline V gene lookup returns CDR1 SNHLY and CDR2 FYNNEI. The CDR3 runs to 14 residues. V dropped 5 bases and J dropped 4; count of bases not matched to a gene: 6. The DNA of the CDR3 is TGTGCCAGCAGTCTCGACAGGGTACCAGATACGCAGTATTTT. Protein product: CASSLDRVPDTQYF.

The V and J genes are TRBV7-3 and TRBJ2-3; no reliable D call. Per germline, CDR1 SGHTA and CDR2 FQGTGA. V dropped 2 bases and J dropped 4 bases, with 10 bases sitting between them. The CDR3 contains 14 residues. CDR3 loop: CASSLGPGPDTQYF. In DNA, the CDR3 is TGTGCCAGCAGCTTAGGGCCCGGCCCAGATACGCAGTATTTT.

This clone was counted only a few times. The rearrangement uses TRBV2 and TRBJ2-7; D remains unclear. V was shortened by 3 bases and J by 2 bases, with 8 bases between the two germline ends. This CDR3 comprises 13 residues. CDR1 SNHLY and CDR2 FYNNEI come from the germline V gene. CDR3 protein: CASSEALTYEQYF. DNA of the CDR3: TGTGCCAGCAGTGAGGCCCTCACCTACGAGCAGTACTTC.

The V call is TRBV5-1, the J call TRBJ2-3; TRBD1 might be the D (6 bases). Germline assignment: CDR1 SGHRS and CDR2 YFSETQ. With 0 bases removed from V and 4 bases from J, the gap between germline ends came to 18 bases. The CDR3 is made up of 17 amino acids. The CDR3 bases are TGCGCCAGCAGCTTGGTCCAGGCGCTACAGGGACCAGATACGCAGTATTTT. Protein: CASSLVQALQGPDTQYF.

The rearrangement uses TRBV30 and TRBJ1-1, with D tentatively TRBD1 (5 bases). V was trimmed by 0 bases and J by 8 bases, leaving 16 bases between them. The CDR3 length is 14 residues. Germline-derived CDR1 and CDR2 are GTSNPN and SVGIG (reference sequence). CDR3 residues: CAWSVPGKLAEAFF. DNA for the CDR3: TGTGCCTGGAGTGTACCAGGGAAGTTGGCAGAAGCTTTCTTT.

CDR3 in DNA: TGTGCAAGTCGCGACCGGGGTACAGCGCCAGATACGCAGTATTTT. The encoded protein is CASRDRGTAPDTQYF. The chain has TRBV12-2 and TRBJ2-3; whether TRBD2, the table's D call, matches the DNA was not checked. TRBV12-2 corresponds to a pseudogene. The length of the CDR3 is 15 residues.

The rearrangement links TRBV27 to TRBJ2-4; possible D gene TRBD1, 7 bases. V was shortened by 10 bases and J by 1 base, with 17 bases between the two germline ends. CDR3 size: 15 residues. CDR1 is MNHEY and CDR2 is SMNVEV in the germline V gene (reference sequence). CDR3 bases: TGTGCCACCCACGCGGCAGGGGGGGCCAAAAACATTCAGTACTTC. As protein: CATHAAGGAKNIQYF.

This clone turned up a few times. CDR3 residues: CASSVGDHIQYF. The DNA for the CDR3 is TGTGCCAGCTCAGTGGGCGATCACATTCAGTACTTC. The chain combines TRBV6-5 with TRBJ2-4, with D unclear. Between the trimmed V and J ends, which lost 8 bases and 8 bases, there was a span of 13 bases. CDR1 and CDR2 (germline): MNHEY, SVGAGI. CDR3 length equals 12 residues.

The chain couples TRBV5-4 to TRBJ1-2; 8 bases agree with TRBD1. Germline values: CDR1 SGHNT, CDR2 YYREEE (reference sequence). The V and J ends lost 0 bases and 5 bases, in that order; junction bases with no gene match: 3. This CDR3 has 14 residues. DNA for the CDR3: TGTGCCAGCAGCTTGGGGGACAGGAGATATGGCTACACCTTC. Its translation: CASSLGDRRYGYTF.

CDR3 nucleotides: TGCGCCAGCAGTTCAGGCCAATACGAGCAGTACTTC. Its translation: CASSSGQYEQYF. The chain joins TRBV5-1 to TRBJ2-7; D gene uncertain. The CDR3 runs to 12 residues. Trimming left V 5 bases short and J 4 bases short, with 10 bases between. Germline V gives CDR1 SGHRS, CDR2 YFSETQ.

The gene calls are TRBV6-1 and TRBJ1-2; D is undetermined. Trimming cost V 0 bases and J 7 bases, with 9 bases left between them. The CDR3 loop spans 13 amino acids. CDR1 is MNHNS, CDR2 SASEGT, per germline. This CDR3 is CASSEALTGGYTF. The CDR3 DNA is TGTGCCAGCAGTGAAGCGCTTACGGGTGGCTACACCTTC.

Here the CDR3 reads CASSSTSRRDETQYF. In DNA, the CDR3 is TGCGCCAGCAGCTCAACGTCCCGGCGGGACGAGACCCAGTACTTC. The chain couples TRBV5-1 to TRBJ2-5; TRBD2 might be the D (6 bases). Trimming shortened V by 3 bases and J by 5 bases, and 17 bases separated the two germline ends. CDR3 length: 15 amino acids. Germline CDR1 SGHRS, CDR2 YFSETQ.

This sequence joins TRBV19 and TRBJ1-2, with TRBD1 matching over 10 bases. Germline-derived CDR1 and CDR2 are LNHDA and SQIVND (reference sequence). CDR3 length: 13 amino acids. Trimming removed 6 bases from V and 4 bases from J; junction bases left unmatched: 2. DNA of the CDR3: TGTGCCAGTAGCGGGGACAGGGGCTATGGCTACACCTTC. Its protein is CASSGDRGYGYTF.

The CDR3 sequence: CASSPGTSDTGELFF. Written as DNA, the CDR3 is TGTGCCAGCAGCCCCGGGACTAGCGACACCGGGGAGCTGTTTTTT. The chain has TRBV4-2 and TRBJ2-2, with 10 bases aligning to TRBD2. The CDR3 loop spans 15 amino acids. V lost 4 bases, J lost 3 bases, and 2 bases stayed unmatched. In germline, CDR1 is LGHNA, CDR2 YNFKEQ.

V is TRBV7-2 and J is TRBJ1-6; TRBD1 matches at 8 bases. Germline lookup yields CDR1 SGHTA and CDR2 FQGNSA. The CDR3 totals 12 residues. V lost 5 bases to trimming and J lost 11 bases; unmatched junction nucleotides: 2. CDR3 DNA sequence: TGTGCCAGCAGCGTACAGGGGGCACCCCTCCACTTT. It codes for CASSVQGAPLHF.

The chain links TRBV5-8 to TRBJ2-7, with D perhaps matching TRBD2 (6 bases). The CDR3 is 15 residues long. Trimming removed 4 bases at V and 3 bases at J, with 17 bases between. Germline lookup yields CDR1 SGHTS and CDR2 YDEGEE. CDR3 DNA sequence: TGTGCCAGCAGCCGCCAGGTGGCGCGGGACTACGAGCAGTACTTC. Translation gives CASSRQVARDYEQYF.

The chain uses TRBV28 and TRBJ2-5; 9 bases align to TRBD2. This CDR3 has 15 residues. V trimming: 5 bases; J trimming: 4 bases; junction bases outside the gene matches: 8. Germline V gene sequence: CDR1 MDHEN, CDR2 SYDVKM. The CDR3 sequence: CASSAAGGLLETQYF. The CDR3 coding sequence is TGTGCCAGCAGTGCCGCGGGGGGGCTTCTAGAGACCCAGTACTTC.